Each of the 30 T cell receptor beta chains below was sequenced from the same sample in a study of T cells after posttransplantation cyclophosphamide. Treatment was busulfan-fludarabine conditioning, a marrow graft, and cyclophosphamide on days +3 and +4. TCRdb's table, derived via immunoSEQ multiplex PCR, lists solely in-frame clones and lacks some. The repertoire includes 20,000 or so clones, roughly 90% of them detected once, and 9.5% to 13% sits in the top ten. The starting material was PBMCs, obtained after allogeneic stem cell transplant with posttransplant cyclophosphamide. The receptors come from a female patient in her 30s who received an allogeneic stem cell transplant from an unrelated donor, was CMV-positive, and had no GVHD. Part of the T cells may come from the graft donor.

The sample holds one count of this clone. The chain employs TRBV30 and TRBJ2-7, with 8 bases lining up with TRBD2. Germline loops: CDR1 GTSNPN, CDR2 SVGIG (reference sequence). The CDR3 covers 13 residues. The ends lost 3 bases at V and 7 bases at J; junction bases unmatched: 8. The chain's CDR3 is CAWRYGLAGEQYF. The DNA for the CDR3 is TGTGCCTGGAGGTACGGACTAGCTGGTGAGCAGTACTTC.

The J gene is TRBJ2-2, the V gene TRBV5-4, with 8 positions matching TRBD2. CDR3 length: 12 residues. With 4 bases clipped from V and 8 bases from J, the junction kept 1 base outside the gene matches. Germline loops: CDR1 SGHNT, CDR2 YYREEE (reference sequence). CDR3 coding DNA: TGTGCCAGCAGCGTAGCGGGGGGGGAGCTGTTTTTT. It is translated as CASSVAGGELFF.

CDR3 sequence: CASGNGRGDRVLEGEQYF. Here the CDR3 DNA reads TGTGCCAGCGGCAATGGGCGGGGGGACAGGGTACTGGAGGGCGAGCAGTACTTC. V gene TRBV27 combines with J gene TRBJ2-7; TRBD1 might be the D (9 bases). Germline V gene lookup returns CDR1 MNHEY and CDR2 SMNVEV (reference sequence). The CDR3 spans 18 residues. V was clipped by 8 bases and J by 6 bases, with 32 bases between them.

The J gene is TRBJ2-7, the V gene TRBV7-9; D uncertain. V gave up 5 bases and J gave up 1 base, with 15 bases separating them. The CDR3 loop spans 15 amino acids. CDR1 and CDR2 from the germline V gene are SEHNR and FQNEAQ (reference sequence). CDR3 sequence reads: CASSHSWQQSYEQYF. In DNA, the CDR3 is TGTGCCAGCAGCCATAGCTGGCAGCAATCCTACGAGCAGTACTTC.

The CDR3 protein is CASSPRTGGETQYF. CDR3 nucleotide sequence: TGTGCCAGCAGTCCCCGGACTGGCGGAGAGACCCAGTACTTC. The V call is TRBV27, the J call TRBJ2-5; D might be TRBD2 (5 bases). Between the trimmed V and J ends, which lost 5 bases and 4 bases, there was a span of 14 bases. CDR3 length equals 14 residues. Germline lookup yields CDR1 MNHEY and CDR2 SMNVEV (reference sequence).

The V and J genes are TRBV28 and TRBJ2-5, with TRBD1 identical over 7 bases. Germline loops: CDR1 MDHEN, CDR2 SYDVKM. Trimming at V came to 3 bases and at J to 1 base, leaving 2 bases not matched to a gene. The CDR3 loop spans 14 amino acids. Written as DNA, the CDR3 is TGTGCCAGCAGTTTTGACAGGGTCCAAGAGACCCAGTACTTC. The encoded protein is CASSFDRVQETQYF.

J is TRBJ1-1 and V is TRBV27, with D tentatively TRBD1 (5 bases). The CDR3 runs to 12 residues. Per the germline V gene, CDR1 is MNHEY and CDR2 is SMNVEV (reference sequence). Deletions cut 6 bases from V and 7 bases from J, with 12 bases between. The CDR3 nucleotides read TGTGCCAGCAGCCCCACAGGCTTTGAAGCTTTCTTT. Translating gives CASSPTGFEAFF.

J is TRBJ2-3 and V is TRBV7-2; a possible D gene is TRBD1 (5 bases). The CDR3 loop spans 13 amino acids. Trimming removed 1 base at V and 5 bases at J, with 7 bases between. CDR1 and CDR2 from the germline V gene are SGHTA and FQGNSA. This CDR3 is CASSLGRGDTQYF. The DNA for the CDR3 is TGTGCCAGCAGCTTAGGTAGGGGAGATACGCAGTATTTT.

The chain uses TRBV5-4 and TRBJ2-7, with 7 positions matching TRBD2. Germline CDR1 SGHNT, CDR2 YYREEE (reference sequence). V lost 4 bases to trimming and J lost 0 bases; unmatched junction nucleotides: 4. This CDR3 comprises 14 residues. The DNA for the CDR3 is TGTGCCAGCAGCCTCGGCGGGAGCTCCTACGAGCAGTACTTC. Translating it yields CASSLGGSSYEQYF.

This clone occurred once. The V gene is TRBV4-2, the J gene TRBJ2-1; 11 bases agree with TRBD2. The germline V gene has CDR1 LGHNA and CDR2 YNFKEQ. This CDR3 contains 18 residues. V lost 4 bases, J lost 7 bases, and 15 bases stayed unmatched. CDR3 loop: CASSRRLRALAGGNEQFF. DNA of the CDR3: TGTGCCAGCAGCCGACGATTAAGGGCTTTAGCGGGGGGGAATGAGCAGTTCTTC.

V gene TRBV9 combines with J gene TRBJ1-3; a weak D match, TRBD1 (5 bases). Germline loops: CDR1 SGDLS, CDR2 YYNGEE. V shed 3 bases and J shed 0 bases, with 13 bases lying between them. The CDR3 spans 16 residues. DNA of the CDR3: TGTGCCAGCAGCGCACCGGGACTAACCTCTGGAAACACCATATATTTT. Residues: CASSAPGLTSGNTIYF.

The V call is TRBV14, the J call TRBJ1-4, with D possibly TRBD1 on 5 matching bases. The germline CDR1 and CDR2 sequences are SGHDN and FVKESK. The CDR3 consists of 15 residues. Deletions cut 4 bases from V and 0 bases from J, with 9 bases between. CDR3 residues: CASSPRGPTNEKLFF. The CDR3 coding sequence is TGTGCCAGCAGCCCTAGGGGTCCAACTAATGAAAAACTGTTTTTT. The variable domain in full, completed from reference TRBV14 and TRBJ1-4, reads EAGVTQFPSHSVIEKGQTVTLRCDPISGHDNLYWYRRVMGKEIKFLLHFVKESKQDESGMPNNRFLAERTGGTYSTLKVQPAELEDSGVYFCASSPRGPTNEKLFFGSGTQLSVL.

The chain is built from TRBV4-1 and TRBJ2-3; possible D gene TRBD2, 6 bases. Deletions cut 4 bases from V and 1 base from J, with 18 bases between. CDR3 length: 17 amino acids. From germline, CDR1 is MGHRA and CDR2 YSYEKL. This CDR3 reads CASSLSTGTGGTDTQYF. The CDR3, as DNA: TGCGCCAGCAGCCTCTCAACCGGGACTGGCGGCACAGATACGCAGTATTTT.

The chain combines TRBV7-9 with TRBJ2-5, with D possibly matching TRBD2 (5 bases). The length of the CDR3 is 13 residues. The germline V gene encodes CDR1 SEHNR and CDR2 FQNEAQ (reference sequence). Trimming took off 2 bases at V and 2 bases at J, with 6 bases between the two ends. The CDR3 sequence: CASSLRGQETQYF. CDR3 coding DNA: TGTGCCAGCAGCTTACGAGGGCAAGAGACCCAGTACTTC.

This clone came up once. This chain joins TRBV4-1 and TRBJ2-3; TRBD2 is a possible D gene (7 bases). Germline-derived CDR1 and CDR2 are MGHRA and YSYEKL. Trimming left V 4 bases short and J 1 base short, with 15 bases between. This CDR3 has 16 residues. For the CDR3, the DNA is TGCGCCAGCAGCCTTAAGGGGGGGATCGGCACAGATACGCAGTATTTT. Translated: CASSLKGGIGTDTQYF.

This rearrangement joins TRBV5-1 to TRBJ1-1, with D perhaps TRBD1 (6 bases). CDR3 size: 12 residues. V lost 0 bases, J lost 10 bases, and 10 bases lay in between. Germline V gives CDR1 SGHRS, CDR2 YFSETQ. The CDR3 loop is CASSLGGQGAFF. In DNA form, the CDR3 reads TGCGCCAGCAGCTTGGGGGGGCAGGGAGCTTTCTTT.

The CDR3 nucleotides read TGTGCCAGCAGCGTAGCTCTAGGGGCCAGCTCCTACAATGAGCAGTTCTTC. Residues: CASSVALGASSYNEQFF. The chain combines TRBV9 with TRBJ2-1, with TRBD1 as a possible D gene (5 bases). The V gene lost 0 bases and the J gene lost 0 bases, with 13 bases spanning the gap. CDR1 SGDLS and CDR2 YYNGEE come from the germline V gene. CDR3 length: 17 amino acids.

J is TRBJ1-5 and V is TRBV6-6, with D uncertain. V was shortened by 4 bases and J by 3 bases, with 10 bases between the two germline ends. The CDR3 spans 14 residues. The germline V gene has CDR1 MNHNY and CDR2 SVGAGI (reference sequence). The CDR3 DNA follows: TGTGCCAGCAGTTCTGGACTTCTCAATCAGCCCCAGCATTTT. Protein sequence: CASSSGLLNQPQHF.

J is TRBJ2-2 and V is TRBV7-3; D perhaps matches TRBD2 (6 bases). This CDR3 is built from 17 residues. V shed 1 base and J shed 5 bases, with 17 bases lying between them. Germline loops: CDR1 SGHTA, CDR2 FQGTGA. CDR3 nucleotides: TGTGCCAGCAGCTTAAGGGGGACTGTCGGTAGGACCGGGGAGCTGTTTTTT. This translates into CASSLRGTVGRTGELFF.

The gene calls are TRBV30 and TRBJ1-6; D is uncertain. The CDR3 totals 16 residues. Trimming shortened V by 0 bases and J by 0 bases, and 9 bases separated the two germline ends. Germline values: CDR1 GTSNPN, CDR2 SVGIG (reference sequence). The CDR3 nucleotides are TGTGCCTGGAGTGTTGGCGGTAGCTCCTATAATTCACCCCTCCACTTT. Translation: CAWSVGGSSYNSPLHF.

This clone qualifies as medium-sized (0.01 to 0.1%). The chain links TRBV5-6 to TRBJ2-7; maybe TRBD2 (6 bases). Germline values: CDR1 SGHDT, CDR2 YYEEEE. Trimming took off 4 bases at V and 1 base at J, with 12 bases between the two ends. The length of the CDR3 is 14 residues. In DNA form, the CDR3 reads TGTGCCAGCAGCCCGGGGCGGGGTTCCTACGAGCAGTACTTC. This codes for CASSPGRGSYEQYF.

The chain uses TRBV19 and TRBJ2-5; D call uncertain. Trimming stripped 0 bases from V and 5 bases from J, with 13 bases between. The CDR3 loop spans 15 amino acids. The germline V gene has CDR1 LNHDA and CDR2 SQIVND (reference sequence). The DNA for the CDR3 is TGTGCCAGTAGTATAGATCTTACTAAGCCCGAGACCCAGTACTTC. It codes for CASSIDLTKPETQYF. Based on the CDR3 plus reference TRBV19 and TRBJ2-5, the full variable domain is DGGITQSPKYLFRKEGQNVTLSCEQNLNHDAMYWYRQDPGQGLRLIYYSQIVNDFQKGDIAEGYSVSREKKESFPLTVTSAQKNPTAFYLCASSIDLTKPETQYFGPGTRLLVL.

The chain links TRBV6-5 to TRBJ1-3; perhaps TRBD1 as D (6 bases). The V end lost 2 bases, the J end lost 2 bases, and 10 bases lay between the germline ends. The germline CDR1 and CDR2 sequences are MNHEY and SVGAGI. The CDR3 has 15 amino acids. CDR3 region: CASSYTRGAGNTIYF. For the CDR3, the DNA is TGTGCCAGCAGTTACACCAGGGGAGCTGGAAACACCATATATTTT.

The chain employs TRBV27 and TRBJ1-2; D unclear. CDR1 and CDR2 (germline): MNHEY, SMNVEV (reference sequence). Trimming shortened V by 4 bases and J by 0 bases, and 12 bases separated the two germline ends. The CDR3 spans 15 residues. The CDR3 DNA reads TGTGCCAGCAGTTCCTTAGGGAGGCCTAACTATGGCTACACCTTC. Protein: CASSSLGRPNYGYTF.

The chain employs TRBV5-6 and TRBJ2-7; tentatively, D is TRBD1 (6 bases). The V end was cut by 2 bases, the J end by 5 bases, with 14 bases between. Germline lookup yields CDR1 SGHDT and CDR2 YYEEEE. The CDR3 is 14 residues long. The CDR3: CASSFSLAGDEQYF. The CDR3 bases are TGTGCCAGCAGCTTTTCGTTAGCAGGGGACGAGCAGTACTTC.

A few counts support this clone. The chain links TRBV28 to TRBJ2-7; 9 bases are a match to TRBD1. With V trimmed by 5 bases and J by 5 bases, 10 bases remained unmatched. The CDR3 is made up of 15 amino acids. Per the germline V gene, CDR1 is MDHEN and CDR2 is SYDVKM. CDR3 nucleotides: TGTGCCAGCAGTCTCCGGGACAGGGCCCGGGACGAGCAGTACTTC. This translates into CASSLRDRARDEQYF.

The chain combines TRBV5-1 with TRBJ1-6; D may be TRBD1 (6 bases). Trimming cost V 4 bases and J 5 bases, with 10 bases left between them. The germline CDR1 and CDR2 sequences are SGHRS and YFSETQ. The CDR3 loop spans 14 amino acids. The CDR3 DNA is TGCGCCAGCAGCACCGGACAGAATAATTCACCCCTCCACTTT. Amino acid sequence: CASSTGQNNSPLHF. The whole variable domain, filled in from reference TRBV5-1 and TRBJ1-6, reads KAGVTQTPRYLIKTRGQQVTLSCSPISGHRSVSWYQQTPGQGLQFLFEYFSETQRNKGNFPGRFSGRQFSNSRSEMNVSTLELGDSALYLCASSTGQNNSPLHFGNGTRLTVT.

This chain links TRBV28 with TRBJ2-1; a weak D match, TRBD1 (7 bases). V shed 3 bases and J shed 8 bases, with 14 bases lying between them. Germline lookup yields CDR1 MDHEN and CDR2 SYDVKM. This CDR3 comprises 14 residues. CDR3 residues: CASSFRGVGDEQFF. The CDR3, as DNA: TGTGCCAGCAGTTTCAGGGGGGTAGGGGATGAGCAGTTCTTC.

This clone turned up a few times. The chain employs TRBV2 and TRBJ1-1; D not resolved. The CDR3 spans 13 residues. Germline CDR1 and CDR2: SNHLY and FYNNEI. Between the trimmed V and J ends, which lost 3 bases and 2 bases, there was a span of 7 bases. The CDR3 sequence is CASSDLINTEAFF. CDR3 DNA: TGTGCCAGCAGTGACCTAATTAACACTGAAGCTTTCTTT.

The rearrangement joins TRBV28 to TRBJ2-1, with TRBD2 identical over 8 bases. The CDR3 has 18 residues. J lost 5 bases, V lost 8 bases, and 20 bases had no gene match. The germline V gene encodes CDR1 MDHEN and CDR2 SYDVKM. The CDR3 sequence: CASLGPPAGGGLNNEQFF. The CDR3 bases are TGTGCCAGCCTGGGACCCCCCGCCGGCGGGGGGCTGAACAATGAGCAGTTCTTC.